The clone carrying this T cell receptor beta chain appeared once. This entry comes from a study of blood T cell repertoires in COVID-19. Study in general: Samples of COVID-19 (acute and convalescent) were obtained from the United States, Italy and Spain.

This CDR3 spans 13 amino acids. V lost 10 bases, J lost 9 bases, and 5 bases stayed unmatched. Germline V CDR1 and CDR2: MNHEY, SMNVEV (reference sequence). The study recruited people aged roughly 18 to 95 years across under 25 US areas. Donors in Cohort 3 counted as recovered after two negative PCRs, clearance, or symptom resolution. Authors' processing steps: The assay estimated nucleated cells by amplifying reference gene primers. Sequenced by immunoSEQ multiplex PCR; TCRdb stores in-frame clones only, minus some. V, J and clone size derive from that table, while D and trimming were established from the DNA sequence. The sample has roughly 170,000 clones; under 90% are singletons.

Material: PBMCs or T cells enriched from blood (not recorded which). This receptor was obtained from a man in his 60s who had recovered from COVID-19. The rearrangement links TRBV27 to TRBJ2-1; 14 bases are a match to TRBD2. The CDR3 nucleotides read TGTGCCACGGGACTAGCGGGAGTCAGTGAGCAGTTCTTC. Translating gives CATGLAGVSEQFF.